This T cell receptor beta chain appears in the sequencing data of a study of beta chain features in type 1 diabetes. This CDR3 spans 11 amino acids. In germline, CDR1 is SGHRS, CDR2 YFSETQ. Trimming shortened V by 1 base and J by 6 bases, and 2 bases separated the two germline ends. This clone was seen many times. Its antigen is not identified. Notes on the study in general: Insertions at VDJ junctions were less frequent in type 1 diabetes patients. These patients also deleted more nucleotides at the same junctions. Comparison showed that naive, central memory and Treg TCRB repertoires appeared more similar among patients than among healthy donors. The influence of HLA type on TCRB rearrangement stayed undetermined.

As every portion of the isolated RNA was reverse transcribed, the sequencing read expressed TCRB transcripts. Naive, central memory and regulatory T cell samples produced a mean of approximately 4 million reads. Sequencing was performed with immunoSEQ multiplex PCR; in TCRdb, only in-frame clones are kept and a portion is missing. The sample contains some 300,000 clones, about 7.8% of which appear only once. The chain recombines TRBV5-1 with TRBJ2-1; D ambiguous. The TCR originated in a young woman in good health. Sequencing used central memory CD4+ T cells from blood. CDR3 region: CASSLSNEQFF. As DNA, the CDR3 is TGCGCCAGCAGCTTGTCCAATGAGCAGTTCTTC. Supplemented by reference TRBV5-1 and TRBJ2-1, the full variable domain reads KAGVTQTPRYLIKTRGQQVTLSCSPISGHRSVSWYQQTPGQGLQFLFEYFSETQRNKGNFPGRFSGRQFSNSRSEMNVSTLELGDSALYLCASSLSNEQFFGPGTRLTVL.